This TCR beta chain was found in a study of T cell repertoires in cytomegalovirus infection. TCRdb re-derived calls from the reads in MiXCR, one entry per CDR3 protein. The table has 80,000 or so distinct CDR3 sequences, roughly a quarter seen once. The study, taken as a whole, reports: HLA-C-restricted CMV clonotypes gave the most frequent clonotype in two of eight donors.

This clonotype was seen at least ten times. Its antigen remains unidentified. This CDR3 comprises 14 residues. The V gene's germline CDR1 is SEHNR and CDR2 FQNEAQ (reference sequence). V gave up 5 bases and J gave up 3 bases, with 14 bases separating them. This sequence was found in a human donor in good health (CMV status not recorded). Some clones in this sample may be carry-over from other donors' samples. Sequences were derived from CD8+ T cells from cultured PBMCs, sampled from culture after CMV antigen stimulation. The chain combines TRBV7-9 with TRBJ2-7; possibly TRBD2 for D (5 bases). The CDR3 is CASSPRGSYYEQYF. The DNA of the CDR3 is TGTGCCAGCAGCCCCCGCGGGTCCTACTACGAGCAGTACTTC.